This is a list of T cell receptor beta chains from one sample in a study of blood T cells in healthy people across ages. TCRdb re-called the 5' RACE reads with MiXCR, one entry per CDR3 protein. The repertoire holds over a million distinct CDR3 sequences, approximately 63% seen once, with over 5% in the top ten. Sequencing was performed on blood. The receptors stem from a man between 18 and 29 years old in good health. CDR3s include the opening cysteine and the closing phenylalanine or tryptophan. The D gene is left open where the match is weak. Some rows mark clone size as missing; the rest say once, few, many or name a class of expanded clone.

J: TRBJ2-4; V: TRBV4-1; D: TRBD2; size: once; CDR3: CASSLSGRAGLDIQYF; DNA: TGCGCCAGCAGTCTTAGCGGGAGGGCGGGTTTGGACATTCAGTACTTC
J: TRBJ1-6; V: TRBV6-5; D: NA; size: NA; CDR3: CASSYSVWMERYSPLHF; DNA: TGTGCCAGCAGTTACTCGGTGTGGATGGAGCGCTACTCACCCCTCCACTTT
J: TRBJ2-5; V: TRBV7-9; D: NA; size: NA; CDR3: CASSPLRGRETQYF; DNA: TGTGCCAGCAGCCCACTTCGGGGGCGAGAGACCCAGTACTTC
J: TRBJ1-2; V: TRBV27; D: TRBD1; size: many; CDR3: CASSDRGYGYTF; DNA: TGTGCCAGCAGTGACAGGGGCTATGGCTACACCTTC
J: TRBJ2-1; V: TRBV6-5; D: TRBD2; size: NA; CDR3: CASSYASGGAGNEQFF; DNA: TGTGCCAGCAGTTACGCTAGCGGGGGGGCTGGCAATGAGCAGTTCTTC
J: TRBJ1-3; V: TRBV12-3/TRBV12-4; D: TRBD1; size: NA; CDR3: CASSGSSGTGAGNTIYF; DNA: TGTGCCAGCAGTGGGTCCTCCGGGACAGGGGCTGGAAACACCATATATTTT
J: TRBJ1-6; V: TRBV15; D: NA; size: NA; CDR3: CATSSDLFLPSYNSPLHF; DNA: TGTGCCACCAGCAGTGACTTATTCCTTCCCTCCTATAATTCACCCCTCCACTTT
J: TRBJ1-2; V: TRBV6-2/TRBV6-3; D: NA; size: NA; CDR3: CASSYSTPTGWHPQLYYGYTF; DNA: TGTGCCAGCAGTTACTCGACTCCGACAGGTTGGCATCCCCAGCTCTACTATGGCTACACCTTC
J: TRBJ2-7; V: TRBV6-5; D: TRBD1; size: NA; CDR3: CASSYDTGTGREQYF; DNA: TGTGCCAGCAGTTACGACACCGGGACAGGGAGGGAGCAGTACTTC
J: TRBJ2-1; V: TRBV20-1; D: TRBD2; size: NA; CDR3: CSAILAYEQFF; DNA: TGCAGTGCTATACTAGCGTATGAGCAGTTCTTC
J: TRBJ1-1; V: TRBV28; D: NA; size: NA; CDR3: CASSSYGPLGTEAFF; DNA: TGTGCCAGCAGTTCCTATGGTCCGTTGGGGACTGAAGCTTTCTTT
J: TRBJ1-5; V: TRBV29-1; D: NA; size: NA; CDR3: CSVGDGEWWGTQHF; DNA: TGCAGCGTTGGGGACGGAGAGTGGTGGGGCACACAGCATTTT
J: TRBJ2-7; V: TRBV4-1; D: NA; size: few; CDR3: CASSQDSSGDEQYF; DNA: TGCGCCAGCAGCCAAGACAGTAGTGGCGACGAGCAGTACTTC
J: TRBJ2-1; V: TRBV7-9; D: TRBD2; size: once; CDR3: CASSRRLAGDRDEQFF; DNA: TGTGCCAGCAGCAGAAGACTAGCGGGAGATAGGGATGAGCAGTTCTTC
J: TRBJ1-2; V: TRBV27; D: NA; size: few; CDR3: CASSKTGVWGYTF; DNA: TGTGCCAGCAGCAAGACAGGAGTCTGGGGCTACACCTTC
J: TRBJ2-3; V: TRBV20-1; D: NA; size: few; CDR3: CSAPKEDDTQYF; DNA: TGCAGTGCTCCAAAGGAGGACGATACGCAGTATTTT
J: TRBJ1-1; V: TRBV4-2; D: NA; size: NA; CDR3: CASSPQATEAFF; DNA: TGTGCCAGCAGCCCCCAAGCGACTGAAGCTTTCTTT
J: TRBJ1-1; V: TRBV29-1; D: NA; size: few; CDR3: CSVWVVNTEAFF; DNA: TGCAGCGTTTGGGTTGTGAACACTGAAGCTTTCTTT
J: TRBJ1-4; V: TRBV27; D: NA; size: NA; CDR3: CASSPSRSNVNEKLFF; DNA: TGTGCCAGCAGCCCCTCGAGGAGCAACGTTAATGAAAAACTGTTTTTT
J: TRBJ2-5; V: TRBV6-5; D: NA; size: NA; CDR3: CASSYSPGSGETQYF; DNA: TGTGCCAGCAGTTACTCGCCCGGGAGTGGAGAGACCCAGTACTTC
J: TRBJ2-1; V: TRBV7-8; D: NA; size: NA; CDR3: CASSLEEGIGNEQFF; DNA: TGTGCCAGCAGCTTAGAAGAGGGGATTGGGAATGAGCAGTTCTTC
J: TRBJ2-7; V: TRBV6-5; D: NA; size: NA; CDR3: CASSYSVGALYEQYF; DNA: TGTGCCAGCAGTTACTCCGTCGGCGCACTCTACGAGCAGTACTTC
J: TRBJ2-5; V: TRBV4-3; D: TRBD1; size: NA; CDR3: CASSQVAHLRGETQYF; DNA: TGCGCCAGCAGCCAAGTTGCACACCTCAGGGGGGAGACCCAGTACTTC
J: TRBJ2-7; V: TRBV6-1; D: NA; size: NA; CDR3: CASRRTGSSYEQYF; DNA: TGTGCCAGCAGGAGAACAGGGAGCTCCTACGAGCAGTACTTC
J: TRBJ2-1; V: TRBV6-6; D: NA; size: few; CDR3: CASSYEREQFF; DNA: TGTGCCAGCAGTTACGAGAGGGAGCAGTTCTTC
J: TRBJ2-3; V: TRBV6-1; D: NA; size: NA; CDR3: CASSEWTAVDTQYF; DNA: TGTGCCAGCAGTGAGTGGACAGCTGTAGATACGCAGTATTTT
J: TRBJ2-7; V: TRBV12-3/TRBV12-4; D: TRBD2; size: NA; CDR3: CASSRSGIYNEQYF; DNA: TGTGCCAGCAGTCGTAGCGGGATATACAATGAGCAGTACTTC
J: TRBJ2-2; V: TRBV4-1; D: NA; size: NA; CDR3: CASSLRLSSVELFF; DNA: TGCGCCAGCAGCCTACGGCTTTCATCCGTGGAGCTGTTTTTT
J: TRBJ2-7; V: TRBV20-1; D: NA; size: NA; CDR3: CTRPYEQYF; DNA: TGCACCAGACCTTACGAGCAGTACTTC
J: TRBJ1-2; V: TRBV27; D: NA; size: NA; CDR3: CASSFSGGAEGYTF; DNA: TGTGCCAGCAGTTTTTCGGGAGGGGCCGAAGGCTACACCTTC
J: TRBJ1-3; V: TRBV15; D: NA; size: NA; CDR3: CATSRGLLIGDPRFLDSGNTIYF; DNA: TGTGCCACCAGCAGAGGTCTTCTTATCGGGGACCCACGGTTTCTCGACTCTGGAAACACCATATATTTT
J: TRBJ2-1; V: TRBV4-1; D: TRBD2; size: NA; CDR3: CASSISGRIDNEQFF; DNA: TGCGCCAGCTCGATTAGCGGGAGAATCGACAATGAGCAGTTCTTC